This TCR beta chain is drawn from a study of T cell repertoires in cytomegalovirus infection (dated by TCRdb to about 2019). In the study overall: Donor HLA type was relevant to the analysis, as public TCR beta signatures indicated carriage of CMV infection together with the matching HLA type. Broad study findings and their caveats: In both this cohort and an independent roughly 350-donor cohort, the cumulative frequency of public TCR beta family members distinguished carriers of CMV infection plus the relevant HLA type. The ex vivo response was dominated by HLA-C-restricted CMV-specific TCR beta clonotypes, which also provided the single most frequent clonotype in two of eight donors.

This clonotype was seen ten or more times. The antigen it recognizes is unknown. Base qualities are not provided; no much larger clone lies one nucleotide away. The sequencer listed for this sample is Illumina HiSeq 1500. TCRdb's own reprocessing of the public reads used fastp at Q25 and MiXCR and kept productive beta chains. Entries that share a CDR3 protein sequence are merged under the most common genes and DNA. The sample yields hundreds of thousands of distinct CDR3 sequences; 20% to 25% were counted once. Around 7.6% of the sample is held by the ten biggest clonotypes. This clonotype was sampled from a human donor in good health (CMV status not recorded). Some clones in this sample may be carry-over from other donors' samples. Sequenced: CD8+ T cells from PBMCs.

The DNA sequence is TGTGCCAGCAGCTTCGCCCTTCGGAACACTGAAGCTTTCTTT. Its protein reads: CASSFALRNTEAFF. This chain joins TRBV7-2 to TRBJ1-1; the D gene assignment is ambiguous. The CDR3 runs 14 amino acids, cysteine and phenylalanine included. Only the CDR3 region is kept as DNA, spanning 42 bases read in frame from base 1. The germline V gene encodes CDR1 SGHTA and CDR2 FQGNSA. V loses 3 bases of germline sequence and J loses 1 base, and the interval between the two ends is 9 bases.